This entry lists 5 T cell receptor beta chains sequenced from one sample in a study of CD8+ T cells in alopecia areata. Treatment denoted: oral pan-JAK inhibitor, 5-10 mg twice daily. It was cDNA, reverse transcribed from extracted RNA, that served as the sequencing template. Sequenced by immunoSEQ multiplex PCR; TCRdb stores in-frame clones only, minus some. Here the sample spans around 200,000 clones, 40% to 65% being singletons. The material was CD8+ T cells sorted from blood, obtained at week 24, from a patient treated with tofacitinib. Receptors were obtained from a human donor with alopecia areata.

In this sample, this clone turned up a few times. J is TRBJ2-1 and V is TRBV16, with D possibly TRBD1 on 5 matching bases. The CDR3 has 13 amino acids. V shed 3 bases and J shed 7 bases, with 10 bases lying between them. Per germline, CDR1 KGHSY and CDR2 FQNENV. This chain's CDR3 is CASSQTQGNEQFF. The CDR3 coding sequence is TGTGCCAGCAGCCAGACTCAGGGAAATGAGCAGTTCTTC.

CDR3 nucleotide sequence: TGTGCCAGCACCGGGACAGGGCTTAATGAGCAGTTCTTC. Translated: CASTGTGLNEQFF. This chain joins TRBV6-1 and TRBJ2-1, with TRBD1 matching 9 bases. The CDR3 spans 13 residues. V trimming: 7 bases; J trimming: 7 bases; junction bases outside the gene matches: 5. Germline CDR1 MNHNS, CDR2 SASEGT.

The rearrangement links TRBV11-2 to TRBJ2-2, with D unresolved. V gave up 2 bases and J gave up 10 bases, with 5 bases separating them. From germline, CDR1 is SGHAT and CDR2 FQNNGV. The CDR3 is 11 residues long. This chain's CDR3 is CASSLTPELFF. CDR3 nucleotides: TGTGCCAGCAGCTTAACCCCGGAGCTGTTTTTT.

Details on this clone: At one end, the junction sequence differs from germline, possibly due to a read error. The chain's CDR3 is CASSYSNRQGAAF. The CDR3 nucleotides read TGTGCCAGCAGTTACTCCAACCGACAGGGGGCCGCCTTC. The chain combines TRBV6-5 with TRBJ1-2; 10 bases match TRBD1. Germline CDR1 reads MNHEY; CDR2 reads SVGAGI. The CDR3 totals 13 residues.

This clone has only one observation. The chain carries TRBV5-1 and TRBJ2-5; 7 bases map to TRBD2. The CDR3 sequence is 15 residues long. Germline assignment: CDR1 SGHRS and CDR2 YFSETQ. J was trimmed by 2 bases and V by 0 bases; bases with no gene match: 4. For the CDR3, the DNA is TGCGCCAGCAGCTTGGAGGGAGGGGTTCAAGAGACCCAGTACTTC. Its translation is CASSLEGGVQETQYF.